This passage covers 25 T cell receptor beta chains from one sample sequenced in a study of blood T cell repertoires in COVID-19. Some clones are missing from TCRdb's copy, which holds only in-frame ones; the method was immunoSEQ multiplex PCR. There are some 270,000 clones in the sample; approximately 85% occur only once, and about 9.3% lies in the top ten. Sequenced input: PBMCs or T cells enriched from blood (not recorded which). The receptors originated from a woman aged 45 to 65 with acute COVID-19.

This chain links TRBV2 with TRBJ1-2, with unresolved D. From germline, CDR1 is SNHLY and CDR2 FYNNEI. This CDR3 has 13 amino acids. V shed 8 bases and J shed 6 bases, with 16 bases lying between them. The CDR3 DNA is TGTGCCAGCGAAAGGGAGGAGGTAAATGGCTACACCTTC. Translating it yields CASEREEVNGYTF.

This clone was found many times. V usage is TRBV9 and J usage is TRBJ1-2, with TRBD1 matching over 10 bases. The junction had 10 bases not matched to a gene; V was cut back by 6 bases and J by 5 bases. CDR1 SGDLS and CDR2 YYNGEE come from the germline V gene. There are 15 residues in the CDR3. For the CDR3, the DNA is TGTGCCAGCACCGGGGACAGGGGAGAGATGTATGGCTACACCTTC. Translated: CASTGDRGEMYGYTF.

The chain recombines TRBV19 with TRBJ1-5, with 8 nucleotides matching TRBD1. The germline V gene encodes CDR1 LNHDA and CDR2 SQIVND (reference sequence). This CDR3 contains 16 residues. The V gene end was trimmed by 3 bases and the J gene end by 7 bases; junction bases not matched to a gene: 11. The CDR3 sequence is CASSITGQGVGQPQHF. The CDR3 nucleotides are TGTGCCAGTAGTATCACAGGACAGGGCGTAGGACAGCCCCAGCATTTT.

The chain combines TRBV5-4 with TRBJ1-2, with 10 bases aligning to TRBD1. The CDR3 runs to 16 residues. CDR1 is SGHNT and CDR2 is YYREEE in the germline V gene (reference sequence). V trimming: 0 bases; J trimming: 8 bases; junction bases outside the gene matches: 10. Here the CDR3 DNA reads TGTGCCAGCAGCTTGGCCGGGACAGGGGAGTTTTGGGGCTACACCTTC. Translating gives CASSLAGTGEFWGYTF.

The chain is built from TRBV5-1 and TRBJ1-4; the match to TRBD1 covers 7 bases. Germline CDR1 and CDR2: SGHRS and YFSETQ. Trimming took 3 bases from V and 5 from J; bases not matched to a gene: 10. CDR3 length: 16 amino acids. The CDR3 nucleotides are TGCGCCAGCAGCTCCCACCCAGGGGGGACCAATGAAAAACTGTTTTTT. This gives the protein CASSSHPGGTNEKLFF.

CDR3 DNA sequence: TGTGCCATCAGCGAACTCGGACAAGGCCAAGAGACCCAGTACTTC. This gives the protein CAISELGQGQETQYF. The rearrangement joins TRBV10-3 to TRBJ2-5, with D perhaps matching TRBD1 (5 bases). The V gene's germline CDR1 is ENHRY and CDR2 SYGVKD. V shed 6 bases and J shed 1 base, with 15 bases lying between them. The CDR3 runs 15 residues.

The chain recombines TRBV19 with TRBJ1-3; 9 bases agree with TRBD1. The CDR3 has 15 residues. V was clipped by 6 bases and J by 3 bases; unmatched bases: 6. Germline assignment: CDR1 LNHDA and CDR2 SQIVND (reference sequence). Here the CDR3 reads CASRGTGTVGNTIYF. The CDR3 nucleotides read TGTGCCAGTAGAGGGACAGGGACGGTTGGAAACACCATATATTTT.

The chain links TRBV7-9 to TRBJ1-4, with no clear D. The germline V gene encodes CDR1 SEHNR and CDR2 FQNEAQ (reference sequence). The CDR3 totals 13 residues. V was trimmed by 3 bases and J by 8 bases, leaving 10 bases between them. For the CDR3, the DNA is TGTGCCAGCAGCTTGGGTCACGGGGAAAAACTGTTTTTT. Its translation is CASSLGHGEKLFF. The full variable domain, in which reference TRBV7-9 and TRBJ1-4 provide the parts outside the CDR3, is DTGVSQNPRHKITKRGQNVTFRCDPISEHNRLYWYRQTLGQGPEFLTYFQNEAQLEKSRLLSDRFSAERPKGSFSTLEIQRTEQGDSAMYLCASSLGHGEKLFFGSGTQLSVL.

The CDR3 loop reads CASSQDDGGQQKSELFF. In DNA form, the CDR3 reads TGTGCCAGCAGCCAAGACGACGGCGGGCAGCAAAAGAGTGAACTGTTTTTT. The gene calls are TRBV4-2 and TRBJ1-4; D gene ambiguous. V lost 0 bases to trimming and J lost 12 bases, with 23 bases between them. The CDR3 totals 17 residues. Looked up from germline, CDR1 is LGHNA and CDR2 is YNFKEQ.

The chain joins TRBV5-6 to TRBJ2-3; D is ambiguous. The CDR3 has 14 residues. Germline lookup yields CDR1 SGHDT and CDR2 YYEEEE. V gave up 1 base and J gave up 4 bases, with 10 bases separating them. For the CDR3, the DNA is TGTGCCAGCAGCTTGCTCGTTAGCCCAGATACGCAGTATTTT. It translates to CASSLLVSPDTQYF.

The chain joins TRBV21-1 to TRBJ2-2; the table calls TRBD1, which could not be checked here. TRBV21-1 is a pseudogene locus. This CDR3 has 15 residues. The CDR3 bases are TGTGCCACCTCACAGGGGGCGTTCTGCACCGGGGAGCTGTTTTTT. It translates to CATSQGAFCTGELFF.

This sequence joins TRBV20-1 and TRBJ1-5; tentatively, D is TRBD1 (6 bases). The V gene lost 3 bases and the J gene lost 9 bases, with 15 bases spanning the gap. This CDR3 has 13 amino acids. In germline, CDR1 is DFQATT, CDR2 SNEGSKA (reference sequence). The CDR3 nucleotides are TGCAGTGCTAGTCAACAGGGTACGGGGCCCCAGCATTTT. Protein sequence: CSASQQGTGPQHF.

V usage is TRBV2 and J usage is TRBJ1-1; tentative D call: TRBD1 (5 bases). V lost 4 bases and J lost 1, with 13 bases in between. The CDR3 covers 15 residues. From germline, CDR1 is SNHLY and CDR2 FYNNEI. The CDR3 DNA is TGTGCCAGCAGTGTTAGGGAACAGGAGAACACTGAAGCTTTCTTT. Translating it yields CASSVREQENTEAFF.

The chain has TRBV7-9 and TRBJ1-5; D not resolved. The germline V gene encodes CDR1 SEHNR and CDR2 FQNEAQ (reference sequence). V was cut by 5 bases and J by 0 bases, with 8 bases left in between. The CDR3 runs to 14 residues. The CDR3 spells CASSTRDSNQPQHF. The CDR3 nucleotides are TGTGCCAGCAGCACGAGAGATAGCAATCAGCCCCAGCATTTT.

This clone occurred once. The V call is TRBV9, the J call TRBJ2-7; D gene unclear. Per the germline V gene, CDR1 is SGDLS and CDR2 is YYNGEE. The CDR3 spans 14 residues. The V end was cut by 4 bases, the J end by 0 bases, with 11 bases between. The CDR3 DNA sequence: TGTGCCAGCAGCCGCGGCGGCAGCTCCTACGAGCAGTACTTC. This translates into CASSRGGSSYEQYF.

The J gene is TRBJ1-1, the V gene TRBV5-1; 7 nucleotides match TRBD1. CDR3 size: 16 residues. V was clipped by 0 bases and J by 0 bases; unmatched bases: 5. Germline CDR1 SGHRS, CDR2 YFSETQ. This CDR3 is CASSLGGGNMNTEAFF. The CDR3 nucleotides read TGCGCCAGCAGCTTGGGAGGGGGCAATATGAACACTGAAGCTTTCTTT. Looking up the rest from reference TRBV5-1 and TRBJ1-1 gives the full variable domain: KAGVTQTPRYLIKTRGQQVTLSCSPISGHRSVSWYQQTPGQGLQFLFEYFSETQRNKGNFPGRFSGRQFSNSRSEMNVSTLELGDSALYLCASSLGGGNMNTEAFFGQGTRLTVV.

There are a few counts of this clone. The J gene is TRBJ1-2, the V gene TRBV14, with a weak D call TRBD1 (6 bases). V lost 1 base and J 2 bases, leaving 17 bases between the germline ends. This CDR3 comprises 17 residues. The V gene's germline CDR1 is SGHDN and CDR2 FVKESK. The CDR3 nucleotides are TGTGCCAGCAGCCAAGTTGCCGCTGGGGGGGGCAACTATGGCTACACCTTC. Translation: CASSQVAAGGGNYGYTF. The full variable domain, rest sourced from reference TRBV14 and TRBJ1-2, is EAGVTQFPSHSVIEKGQTVTLRCDPISGHDNLYWYRRVMGKEIKFLLHFVKESKQDESGMPNNRFLAERTGGTYSTLKVQPAELEDSGVYFCASSQVAAGGGNYGYTFGSGTRLTVV.

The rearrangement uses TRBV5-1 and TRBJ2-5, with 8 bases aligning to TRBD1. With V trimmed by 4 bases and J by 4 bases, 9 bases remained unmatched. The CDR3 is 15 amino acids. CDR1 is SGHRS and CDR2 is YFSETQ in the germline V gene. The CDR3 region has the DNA TGCGCCAGCAGCCAAAATAGCAGGGGGCTAGAGACCCAGTACTTC. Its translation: CASSQNSRGLETQYF.

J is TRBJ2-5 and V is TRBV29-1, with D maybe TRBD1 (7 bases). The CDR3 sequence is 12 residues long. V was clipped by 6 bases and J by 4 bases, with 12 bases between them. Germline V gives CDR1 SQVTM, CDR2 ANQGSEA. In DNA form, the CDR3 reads TGCAGCGTGGAGGGGACAGCAGAGACCCAGTACTTC. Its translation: CSVEGTAETQYF.

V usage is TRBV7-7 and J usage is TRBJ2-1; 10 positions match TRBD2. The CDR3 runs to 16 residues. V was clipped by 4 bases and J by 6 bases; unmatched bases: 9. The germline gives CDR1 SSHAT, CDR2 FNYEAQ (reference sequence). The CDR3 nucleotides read TGTGCCAGCAGCTCTTCAGCGGGGGGGCCGGTCAATGAGCAGTTCTTC. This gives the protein CASSSSAGGPVNEQFF.

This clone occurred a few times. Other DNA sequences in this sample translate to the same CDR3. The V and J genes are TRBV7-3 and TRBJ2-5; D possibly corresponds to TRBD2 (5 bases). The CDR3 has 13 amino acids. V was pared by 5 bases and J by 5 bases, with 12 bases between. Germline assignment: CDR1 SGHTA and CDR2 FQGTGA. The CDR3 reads CASSLRGGETQYF. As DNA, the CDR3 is TGTGCCAGCAGCCTACGGGGTGGCGAGACCCAGTACTTC. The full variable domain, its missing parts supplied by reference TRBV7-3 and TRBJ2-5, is GAGVSQTPSNKVTEKGKYVELRCDPISGHTALYWYRQSLGQGPEFLIYFQGTGAADDSGLPNDRFFAVRPEGSVSTLKIQRTERGDSAVYLCASSLRGGETQYFGPGTRLLVL.

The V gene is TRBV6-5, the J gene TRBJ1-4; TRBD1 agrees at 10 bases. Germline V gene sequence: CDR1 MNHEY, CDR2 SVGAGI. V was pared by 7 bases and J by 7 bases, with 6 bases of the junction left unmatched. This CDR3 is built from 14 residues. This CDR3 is CASTRDRGGEKLFF. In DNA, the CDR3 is TGTGCCAGCACCAGGGACAGGGGAGGTGAAAAACTGTTTTTT.

CDR3 sequence reads: CASSQDPGLGNNEQFF. The CDR3 DNA sequence: TGCGCCAGCAGCCAAGATCCCGGACTAGGTAACAATGAGCAGTTCTTC. The V call is TRBV4-1, the J call TRBJ2-1; 7 bases fit TRBD2. Germline CDR1 is MGHRA and CDR2 is YSYEKL. The J segment lost 5 bases and the V segment lost 0 bases, leaving 7 bases of the junction unmatched. The CDR3 length is 16 residues.

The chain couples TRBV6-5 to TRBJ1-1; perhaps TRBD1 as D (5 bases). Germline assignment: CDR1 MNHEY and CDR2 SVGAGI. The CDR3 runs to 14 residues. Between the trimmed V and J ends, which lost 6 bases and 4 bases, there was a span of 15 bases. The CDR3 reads CASRGGGLRTEAFF. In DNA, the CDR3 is TGTGCCAGCAGGGGGGGAGGGTTGCGCACTGAAGCTTTCTTT.

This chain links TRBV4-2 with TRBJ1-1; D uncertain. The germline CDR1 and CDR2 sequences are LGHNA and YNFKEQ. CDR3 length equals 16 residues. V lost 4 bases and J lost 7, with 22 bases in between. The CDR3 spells CASSPSILNPRIEAFF. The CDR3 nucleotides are TGTGCCAGCAGCCCCTCTATCCTAAATCCAAGAATTGAAGCTTTCTTT.